Listed here are 12 T cell receptor beta chains from one sample, sequenced in a study of blood T cell repertoires in COVID-19. Using immunoSEQ multiplex PCR, the repertoire was profiled, and TCRdb retains in-frame clones only, with some absent. The sample consists of approximately 280,000 clones, about 86% of them appearing once. The sequenced sample was peripheral blood. Receptors were obtained from a woman aged 25-40 years who had recovered from COVID-19.

The chain has TRBV2 and TRBJ2-7, with TRBD2 matching over 16 bases. Germline loops: CDR1 SNHLY, CDR2 FYNNEI. The CDR3 runs to 16 residues. V lost 8 bases and J lost 7; bases outside the gene matches: 11. CDR3 amino acids: CASGTSGRARFLEQYF. DNA of the CDR3: TGTGCCAGCGGGACTAGCGGGAGGGCCCGCTTTTTGGAGCAGTACTTC.

The rearrangement links TRBV5-4 to TRBJ1-1; 9 positions agree with TRBD1. The CDR3 has 16 amino acids. The V gene end was trimmed by 4 bases and the J gene end by 0 bases; junction bases not matched to a gene: 7. Germline V lookup: CDR1 SGHNT, CDR2 YYREEE (reference sequence). The CDR3 region is CASSQQGARMNTEAFF. CDR3 DNA sequence: TGTGCCAGCAGCCAACAGGGGGCGCGGATGAACACTGAAGCTTTCTTT.

The chain joins TRBV6-5 to TRBJ1-3; D perhaps matches TRBD1 (6 bases). CDR3 size: 15 residues. From germline, CDR1 is MNHEY and CDR2 SVGAGI. Trimming pared 7 bases from V and 4 bases from J, leaving 17 bases between. CDR3 residues: CASIGNQGPGNTIYF. The CDR3 coding sequence is TGTGCCAGCATTGGGAATCAGGGGCCCGGAAACACCATATATTTT.

This clone appeared a few times. The chain joins TRBV7-9 to TRBJ1-2, with 9 nucleotides matching TRBD1. V was pared by 2 bases and J by 4 bases, with 5 bases of the junction left unmatched. Per germline, CDR1 SEHNR and CDR2 FQNEAQ (reference sequence). The CDR3 is 15 amino acids. The CDR3 reads CASSLRQDRGYGYTF. The CDR3 DNA sequence: TGTGCCAGCAGCTTAAGGCAGGACAGGGGCTATGGCTACACCTTC.

The rearrangement uses TRBV7-9 and TRBJ2-2; D uncertain. This CDR3 comprises 12 residues. The V and J ends lost 9 bases and 0 bases respectively, with 5 bases between them. Per germline, CDR1 SEHNR and CDR2 FQNEAQ (reference sequence). The DNA of the CDR3 is TGTGCCAGTGGCTCGAACACCGGGGAGCTGTTTTTT. It is translated as CASGSNTGELFF.

In this sample, this clone turned up once. The V call is TRBV19, the J call TRBJ2-5; 9 bases agree with TRBD1. The CDR3 is made up of 14 amino acids. V dropped 6 bases and J dropped 6; count of bases not matched to a gene: 8. The V gene's germline CDR1 is LNHDA and CDR2 SQIVND (reference sequence). CDR3: CASRQTGGQKTQYF. CDR3 nucleotides: TGTGCCAGTAGACAAACAGGGGGCCAGAAGACCCAGTACTTC. The full variable domain, in which reference TRBV19 and TRBJ2-5 provide the parts outside the CDR3, is DGGITQSPKYLFRKEGQNVTLSCEQNLNHDAMYWYRQDPGQGLRLIYYSQIVNDFQKGDIAEGYSVSREKKESFPLTVTSAQKNPTAFYLCASRQTGGQKTQYFGPGTRLLVL.

V and J are TRBV27 and TRBJ2-1; D possibly corresponds to TRBD2 (5 bases). This CDR3 region has 13 residues. Per the germline V gene, CDR1 is MNHEY and CDR2 is SMNVEV (reference sequence). The V end was cut by 2 bases, the J end by 7 bases, with 9 bases between. In DNA, the CDR3 is TGTGCCAGCAGTTTAGATCGCGGGAATGAGCAGTTCTTC. This encodes CASSLDRGNEQFF.

The rearrangement uses TRBV9 and TRBJ2-1; 8 bases agree with TRBD1. The germline gives CDR1 SGDLS, CDR2 YYNGEE. Trimming cost V 5 bases and J 7 bases; bases outside gene matches: 14. The CDR3 loop spans 16 amino acids. The CDR3 spells CASSRTTGVSWNEQFF. As DNA, the CDR3 is TGTGCCAGCAGTCGTACGACAGGGGTCTCTTGGAATGAGCAGTTCTTC.

This chain uses TRBV18 with TRBJ2-2; D gene unclear. CDR1 is KGHSH and CDR2 is LQKENI in the germline V gene. Trimming left V 8 bases short and J 6 bases short, with 10 bases between. The CDR3 consists of 12 residues. The CDR3 here is CASLNQAGELFF. The CDR3 region has the DNA TGTGCCAGCCTCAATCAGGCCGGGGAGCTGTTTTTT.

The chain employs TRBV5-1 and TRBJ1-6; no clear D gene. With 1 base removed from V and 8 bases from J, the gap between germline ends came to 7 bases. Germline-derived CDR1 and CDR2 are SGHRS and YFSETQ. CDR3 length: 13 amino acids. The CDR3 loop reads CASSLNSDSPLHF. The DNA for the CDR3 is TGCGCCAGCAGCTTGAATTCGGATTCACCCCTCCACTTT.

The CDR3 coding sequence is TGTGCCAGCTCACCTACGGGGGGGCGGGAGCAGTTCTTC. This translates into CASSPTGGREQFF. The V gene is TRBV6-5, the J gene TRBJ2-1; 8 positions agree with TRBD2. The CDR3 contains 13 residues. The V gene end was trimmed by 8 bases and the J gene end by 10 bases; junction bases not matched to a gene: 10. CDR1 is MNHEY, CDR2 SVGAGI, per germline.

V and J are TRBV19 and TRBJ2-2; 7 nucleotides match TRBD1. CDR1 LNHDA and CDR2 SQIVND come from the germline V gene (reference sequence). The CDR3 sequence is 15 residues long. V was clipped by 5 bases and J by 3 bases; unmatched bases: 6. CDR3 loop: CASSRTGAYTGELFF. CDR3 DNA sequence: TGTGCCAGTAGTCGTACAGGGGCATACACCGGGGAGCTGTTTTTT. Based on the CDR3 plus reference TRBV19 and TRBJ2-2, the full variable domain is DGGITQSPKYLFRKEGQNVTLSCEQNLNHDAMYWYRQDPGQGLRLIYYSQIVNDFQKGDIAEGYSVSREKKESFPLTVTSAQKNPTAFYLCASSRTGAYTGELFFGEGSRLTVL.